These 13 T cell receptor beta chains originate from one sample sequenced in a study of shared clonotypes between healthy human individuals. Some clones are missing from TCRdb's copy, which holds only in-frame ones; the method was immunoSEQ multiplex PCR. The table lists 600,000 or so clones, more than 95% of them singletons, with 0.3% in the top ten. Naivety among CD8 cells was defined by CD45RO negativity and positive CCR7 selection, thereby excluding terminally differentiated effector memory CD45RA+ cells. Sequencing used naive CD8+ T cells sorted from blood. These TCRs come from a man under 40 in good health.

J is TRBJ2-2 and V is TRBV18; possible D gene TRBD2, 5 bases. Deletions cut 6 bases from V and 0 bases from J, with 14 bases between. The CDR3 extends over 16 amino acids. Germline V gene data show CDR1 as KGHSH and CDR2 as LQKENI. CDR3: CASSLYGGSNTGELFF. The CDR3, as DNA: TGTGCCAGCTCGCTATACGGAGGATCGAACACCGGGGAGCTGTTTTTT.

The chain combines TRBV9 with TRBJ2-1, with 8 bases aligning to TRBD2. Per the germline V gene, CDR1 is SGDLS and CDR2 is YYNGEE. V was clipped by 2 bases and J by 7 bases; unmatched bases: 17. The CDR3 extends over 18 amino acids. The DNA for the CDR3 is TGTGCCAGCAGCGTTCACCCAGCGGGAGAGTTTGGGTTGAATGAGCAGTTCTTC. It is translated as CASSVHPAGEFGLNEQFF. Supplemented by reference TRBV9 and TRBJ2-1, the full variable domain reads DSGVTQTPKHLITATGQRVTLRCSPRSGDLSVYWYQQSLDQGLQFLIQYYNGEERAKGNILERFSAQQFPDLHSELNLSSLELGDSALYFCASSVHPAGEFGLNEQFFGPGTRLTVL.

This chain uses TRBV7-9 with TRBJ2-7, with a tentative D call TRBD2 (5 bases). Germline V lookup: CDR1 SEHNR, CDR2 FQNEAQ (reference sequence). This CDR3 is built from 12 residues. The V end lost 1 base, the J end lost 12 bases, and 13 bases lay between the germline ends. CDR3 DNA sequence: TGTGCCAGCAGCTTAGGGACTGACGGCAGGTACTTC. This gives the protein CASSLGTDGRYF.

The chain has TRBV10-3 and TRBJ2-1; TRBD2 matches at 13 bases. CDR3 length: 15 amino acids. Germline assignment: CDR1 ENHRY and CDR2 SYGVKD. The trim removed 7 bases at V and 8 bases at J, leaving 8 bases unmatched. The CDR3 protein is CAITPTSGRRDEQFF. The DNA of the CDR3 is TGTGCCATCACCCCGACTAGCGGGAGGAGGGATGAGCAGTTCTTC.

CDR3 in amino acids: CSVEMGRTEAFF. The CDR3 nucleotides are TGCAGCGTTGAAATGGGGCGAACTGAAGCTTTCTTT. The chain is built from TRBV29-1 and TRBJ1-1; maybe TRBD1 (5 bases). The germline CDR1 and CDR2 sequences are SQVTM and ANQGSEA. The CDR3 is made up of 12 amino acids. The germline V and J ends were trimmed by 2 bases and 5 bases, with 9 bases remaining between them.

The chain is built from TRBV7-9 and TRBJ1-4, with unresolved D. The germline V gene encodes CDR1 SEHNR and CDR2 FQNEAQ (reference sequence). The CDR3 runs 14 residues. The V and J ends lost 5 bases and 8 bases respectively, with 15 bases between them. CDR3 bases: TGTGCCAGCAGCCACCGGGCGCAAGGGGAAAAACTGTTTTTT. Translation gives CASSHRAQGEKLFF.

This sequence joins TRBV27 and TRBJ1-5; 7 nucleotides agree with TRBD1. J gave up 0 bases and V 2 bases, and 7 bases lay outside the gene matches. This CDR3 contains 17 residues. Germline V gene data show CDR1 as MNHEY and CDR2 as SMNVEV (reference sequence). The CDR3 spells CASSLRGGLYSNQPQHF. In DNA form, the CDR3 reads TGTGCCAGCAGTTTACGAGGGGGCCTGTATAGCAATCAGCCCCAGCATTTT.

This rearrangement joins TRBV25-1 to TRBJ1-5; weak D call: TRBD1 (5 bases). This CDR3 is built from 14 residues. The germline gives CDR1 MGHDK, CDR2 SYGVNS. The V gene lost 1 base and the J gene lost 5 bases, with 9 bases spanning the gap. In DNA form, the CDR3 reads TGTGCCAGCAGTGAATCCAGGGAAGATCAGCCCCAGCATTTT. This encodes CASSESREDQPQHF.

The J gene is TRBJ2-5, the V gene TRBV7-7; tentatively, D is TRBD2 (7 bases). With 11 bases removed from V and 5 bases from J, the gap between germline ends came to 12 bases. CDR1 is SSHAT, CDR2 FNYEAQ, per germline (reference sequence). This CDR3 spans 11 amino acids. The CDR3 sequence: CAAGAGETQYF. In nucleotides, the CDR3 is TGTGCCGCGGGGGCCGGGGAGACCCAGTACTTC.

The chain carries TRBV2 and TRBJ2-7, with TRBD2 matching 9 bases. In germline, CDR1 is SNHLY, CDR2 FYNNEI. V trimming: 5 bases; J trimming: 3 bases; junction bases outside the gene matches: 8. CDR3 length: 15 residues. The CDR3 reads CASSQYSGGHYEQYF. The DNA for the CDR3 is TGTGCCAGCAGTCAATATAGCGGGGGACACTACGAGCAGTACTTC.

The chain is built from TRBV18 and TRBJ2-5; a possible D gene is TRBD2 (5 bases). CDR1 is KGHSH, CDR2 LQKENI, per germline. The CDR3 extends over 13 amino acids. The V and J ends lost 4 bases and 2 bases respectively, with 8 bases between them. In nucleotides, the CDR3 is TGTGCCAGCTCACGAGGGAGTCAAGAGACCCAGTACTTC. Residues: CASSRGSQETQYF.

About this clone itself: Distinct nucleotide sequences in the sample also encode this CDR3. The V gene is TRBV27, the J gene TRBJ2-7; D ambiguous. Germline V lookup: CDR1 MNHEY, CDR2 SMNVEV (reference sequence). The V end was cut by 2 bases, the J end by 2 bases, with 10 bases between. The length of the CDR3 is 14 residues. Written as DNA, the CDR3 is TGTGCCAGCAGTTTAGGGCGGCAAACCTACGAGCAGTACTTC. It yields the protein CASSLGRQTYEQYF.

The V gene is TRBV14, the J gene TRBJ2-1; D is undetermined. Between the trimmed V and J ends, which lost 2 bases and 10 bases, there was a span of 9 bases. Germline V gene data show CDR1 as SGHDN and CDR2 as FVKESK. CDR3 length: 12 amino acids. This CDR3 reads CASSQLIKEQFF. In nucleotides, the CDR3 is TGTGCCAGCAGCCAATTAATAAAGGAGCAGTTCTTC.